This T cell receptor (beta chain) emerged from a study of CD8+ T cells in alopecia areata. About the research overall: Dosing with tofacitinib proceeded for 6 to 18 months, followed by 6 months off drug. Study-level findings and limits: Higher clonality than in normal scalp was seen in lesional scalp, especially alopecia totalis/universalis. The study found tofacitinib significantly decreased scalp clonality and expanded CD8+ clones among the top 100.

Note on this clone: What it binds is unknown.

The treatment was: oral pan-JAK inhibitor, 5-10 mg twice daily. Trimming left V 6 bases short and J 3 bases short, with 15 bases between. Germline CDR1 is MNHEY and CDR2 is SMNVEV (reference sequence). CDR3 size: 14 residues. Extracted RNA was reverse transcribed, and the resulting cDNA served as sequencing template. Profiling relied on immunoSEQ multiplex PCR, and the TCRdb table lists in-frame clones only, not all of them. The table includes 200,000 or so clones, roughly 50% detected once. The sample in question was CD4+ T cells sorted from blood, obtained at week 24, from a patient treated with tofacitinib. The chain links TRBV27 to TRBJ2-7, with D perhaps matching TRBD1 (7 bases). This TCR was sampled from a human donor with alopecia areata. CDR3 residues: CASRRAGQYYEQYF. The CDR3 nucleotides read TGTGCCAGCAGACGGGCGGGACAGTACTACGAGCAGTACTTC.